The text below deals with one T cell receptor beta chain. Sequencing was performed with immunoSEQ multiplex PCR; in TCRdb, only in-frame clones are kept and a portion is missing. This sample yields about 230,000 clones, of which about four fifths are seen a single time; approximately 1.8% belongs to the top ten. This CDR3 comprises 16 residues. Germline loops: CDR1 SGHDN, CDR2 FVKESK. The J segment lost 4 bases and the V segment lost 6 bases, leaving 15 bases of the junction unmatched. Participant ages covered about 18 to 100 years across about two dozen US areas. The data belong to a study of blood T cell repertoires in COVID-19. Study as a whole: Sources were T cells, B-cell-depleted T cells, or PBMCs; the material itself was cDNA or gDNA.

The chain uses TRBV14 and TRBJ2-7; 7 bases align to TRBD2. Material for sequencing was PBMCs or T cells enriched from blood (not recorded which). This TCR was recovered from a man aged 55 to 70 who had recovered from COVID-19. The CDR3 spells CASSRLSGTQPYEQYF. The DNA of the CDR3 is TGTGCCAGCAGTCGACTAAGCGGGACTCAACCTTACGAGCAGTACTTC. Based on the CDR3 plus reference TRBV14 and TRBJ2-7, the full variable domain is EAGVTQFPSHSVIEKGQTVTLRCDPISGHDNLYWYRRVMGKEIKFLLHFVKESKQDESGMPNNRFLAERTGGTYSTLKVQPAELEDSGVYFCASSRLSGTQPYEQYFGPGTRLTVT.